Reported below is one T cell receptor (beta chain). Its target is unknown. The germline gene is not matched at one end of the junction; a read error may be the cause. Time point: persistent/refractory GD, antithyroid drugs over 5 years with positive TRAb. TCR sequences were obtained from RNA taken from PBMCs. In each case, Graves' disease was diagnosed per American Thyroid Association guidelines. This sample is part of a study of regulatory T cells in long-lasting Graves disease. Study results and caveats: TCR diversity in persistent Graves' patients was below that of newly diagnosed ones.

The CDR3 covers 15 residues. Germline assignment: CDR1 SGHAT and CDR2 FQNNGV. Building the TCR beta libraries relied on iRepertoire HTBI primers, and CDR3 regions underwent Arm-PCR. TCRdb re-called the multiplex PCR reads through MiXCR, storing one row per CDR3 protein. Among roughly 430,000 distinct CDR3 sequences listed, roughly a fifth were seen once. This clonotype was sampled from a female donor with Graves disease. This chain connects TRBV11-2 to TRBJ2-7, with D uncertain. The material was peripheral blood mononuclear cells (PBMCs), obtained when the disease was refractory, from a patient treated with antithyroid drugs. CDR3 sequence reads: CASSQESQTFSEQYF. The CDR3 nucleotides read TGCGCCAGCAGCCAAGAATCGCAAACGTTTTCGGAGCAGTACTTC.